The 14 T cell receptor beta chains reported below all come from one sample, sequenced in a study of T cell changes during pregnancy in multiple sclerosis. Clones were read by immunoSEQ multiplex PCR, and TCRdb kept only the in-frame ones, dropping some. Here the sample spans tens of thousands of clones, about 88% being singletons. The specimen comprised CD8+ T cells from peripheral blood mononuclear cells, sampled in the third trimester of pregnancy. Receptors were obtained from a female donor with multiple sclerosis, enrolled in a pregnancy study.

The table lists this clone with a count of one. The chain couples TRBV7-6 to TRBJ2-3, with 13 bases aligning to TRBD2. Germline CDR1 SGHVS, CDR2 FNYEAQ. The CDR3 extends over 18 amino acids. With V trimmed by 5 bases and J by 1 base, 9 bases remained unmatched. CDR3 amino acids: CASSPGLAGELGTDTQYF. Here the CDR3 DNA reads TGTGCCAGCAGCCCCGGACTAGCGGGAGAGCTAGGCACAGATACGCAGTATTTT. Full variable domain (remainder filled in from reference TRBV7-6 and TRBJ2-3): GAGVSQSPRYKVTKRGQDVALRCDPISGHVSLYWYRQALGQGPEFLTYFNYEAQQDKSGLPNDRFSAERPEGSISTLTIQRTEQRDSAMYRCASSPGLAGELGTDTQYFGPGTRLTVL.

V gene TRBV7-9 combines with J gene TRBJ1-5; D gene ambiguous. V gave up 5 bases and J gave up 0 bases, with 11 bases separating them. Looked up from germline, CDR1 is SEHNR and CDR2 is FQNEAQ (reference sequence). The CDR3 totals 15 residues. The CDR3 is CASSHSGNSNQPQHF. The DNA of the CDR3 is TGTGCCAGCAGCCACAGCGGGAATAGCAATCAGCCCCAGCATTTT.

This chain's CDR3 is CASSQHSSGGNTGELFF. In DNA, the CDR3 is TGCGCCAGCAGCCAACACTCTAGCGGGGGGAACACCGGGGAGCTGTTTTTT. This chain uses TRBV4-1 with TRBJ2-2, with 10 bases aligning to TRBD2. V was pared by 2 bases and J by 1 base, with 4 bases of the junction left unmatched. Germline values: CDR1 MGHRA, CDR2 YSYEKL. There are 17 residues in the CDR3.

This clone is a singleton in its sample. The genes are TRBV5-6 and TRBJ2-7, with 12 bases identical to TRBD1. CDR3 length equals 15 residues. Germline CDR1 SGHDT, CDR2 YYEEEE. V lost 3 bases to trimming and J lost 5 bases; unmatched junction nucleotides: 6. The CDR3 nucleotides read TGTGCCAGCAGCTCAACCGGGACAGGGGGCAACGAGCAGTACTTC. Its protein is CASSSTGTGGNEQYF. The full variable domain, rest sourced from reference TRBV5-6 and TRBJ2-7, is DAGVTQSPTHLIKTRGQQVTLRCSPKSGHDTVSWYQQALGQGPQFIFQYYEEEERQRGNFPDRFSGHQFPNYSSELNVNALLLGDSALYLCASSSTGTGGNEQYFGPGTRLTVT.

CDR3 region: CSARGSYEQYF. DNA for the CDR3: TGCAGCGCCAGGGGTTCCTACGAGCAGTACTTC. The chain combines TRBV29-1 with TRBJ2-7; TRBD1 might be the D (6 bases). The CDR3 is made up of 11 amino acids. Trimming removed 7 bases from V and 1 base from J, with 8 bases in between. Germline loops: CDR1 SQVTM, CDR2 ANQGSEA.

V usage is TRBV2 and J usage is TRBJ2-1; perhaps TRBD2 as D (5 bases). V shed 1 base and J shed 4 bases, with 11 bases lying between them. Germline V gene lookup returns CDR1 SNHLY and CDR2 FYNNEI. CDR3 length equals 15 residues. The CDR3 sequence is CASSEEASRYNEQFF. The CDR3 DNA follows: TGTGCCAGCAGTGAAGAGGCTAGCAGATACAATGAGCAGTTCTTC.

The chain employs TRBV9 and TRBJ1-2; 8 bases are shared with TRBD1. Trimming cost V 3 bases and J 3 bases; bases outside gene matches: 10. The CDR3 consists of 16 residues. Germline CDR1 reads SGDLS; CDR2 reads YYNGEE. CDR3 sequence (DNA): TGTGCCAGCAGCGCCGCCGGGACAGGCCTATACTATGGCTACACCTTC. This translates into CASSAAGTGLYYGYTF.

This rearrangement joins TRBV11-3 to TRBJ2-1; D uncertain. Germline values: CDR1 SGHNT, CDR2 YENEEA. Trimming took 4 bases from V and 9 from J, leaving 13 bases between them. CDR3 length equals 13 residues. The CDR3 bases are TGTGCCAGCAGCTCCCCAGCGACCGGTGAGCAGTTCTTC. Protein product: CASSSPATGEQFF. Based on the CDR3 plus reference TRBV11-3 and TRBJ2-1, the full variable domain is EAGVVQSPRYKIIEKKQPVAFWCNPISGHNTLYWYLQNLGQGPELLIRYENEEAVDDSQLPKDRFSAERLKGVDSTLKIQPAELGDSAVYLCASSSPATGEQFFGPGTRLTVL.

The chain combines TRBV9 with TRBJ2-1; TRBD2 matches 8 bases. Germline V CDR1 and CDR2: SGDLS, YYNGEE. V was clipped by 4 bases and J by 5 bases; unmatched bases: 8. This CDR3 is 15 amino acids long. For the CDR3, the DNA is TGTGCCAGCAGCCCTACGGGACTAGGAGACAATGAGCAGTTCTTC. Translation gives CASSPTGLGDNEQFF.

This clone was recorded only once. CDR3 amino acids: CASSDRTGGITEAFF. CDR3 nucleotides: TGTGCCAGCAGCGACAGGACAGGGGGAATCACTGAAGCTTTCTTT. The chain joins TRBV13 to TRBJ1-1; 10 nucleotides match TRBD1. The junction had 7 bases not matched to a gene; V was cut back by 5 bases and J by 4 bases. This CDR3 is 15 amino acids long. Germline V gives CDR1 PRHDT, CDR2 FYEKMQ (reference sequence).

V and J are TRBV27 and TRBJ2-7, with a weak D call TRBD1 (5 bases). CDR1 and CDR2 from the germline V gene are MNHEY and SMNVEV (reference sequence). V lost 3 bases, J lost 2 bases, and 8 bases lay in between. The length of the CDR3 is 13 residues. The CDR3 loop reads CASSLTATYEQYF. CDR3 sequence (DNA): TGTGCCAGCAGTTTGACAGCGACCTACGAGCAGTACTTC.

The chain employs TRBV27 and TRBJ1-2; the D is unclear. V was cut by 4 bases and J by 4 bases, with 7 bases left in between. The CDR3 extends over 12 amino acids. Germline CDR1 is MNHEY and CDR2 is SMNVEV (reference sequence). The CDR3 reads CASSSGPYGYTF. CDR3 DNA: TGTGCCAGCAGTTCGGGTCCCTATGGCTACACCTTC.

The chain recombines TRBV6-1 with TRBJ2-5; 10 bases fit TRBD2. This CDR3 contains 14 residues. Germline V gives CDR1 MNHNS, CDR2 SASEGT. The ends lost 2 bases at V and 4 bases at J; junction bases unmatched: 1. CDR3 protein: CASSEIAGGETQYF. For the CDR3, the DNA is TGTGCCAGCAGTGAAATAGCGGGAGGAGAGACCCAGTACTTC.

The V and J genes are TRBV27 and TRBJ1-2; no definite D call. Per the germline V gene, CDR1 is MNHEY and CDR2 is SMNVEV (reference sequence). The CDR3 runs 15 residues. V dropped 5 bases and J dropped 5 bases, with 18 bases sitting between them. The CDR3 bases are TGTGCCAGCAGTGATCTCGACACAAATTCTTATGGCTACACCTTC. It encodes CASSDLDTNSYGYTF.